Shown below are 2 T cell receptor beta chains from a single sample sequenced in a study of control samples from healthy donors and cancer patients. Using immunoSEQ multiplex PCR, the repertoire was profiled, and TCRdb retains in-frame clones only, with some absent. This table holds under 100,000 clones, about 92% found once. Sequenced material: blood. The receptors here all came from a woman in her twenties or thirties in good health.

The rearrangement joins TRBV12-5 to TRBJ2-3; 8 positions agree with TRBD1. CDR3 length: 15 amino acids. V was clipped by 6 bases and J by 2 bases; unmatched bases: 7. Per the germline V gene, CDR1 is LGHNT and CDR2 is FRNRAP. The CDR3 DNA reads TGTGCTAGTGGACCTGGACAGGGAAACACAGATACGCAGTATTTT. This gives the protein CASGPGQGNTDTQYF.

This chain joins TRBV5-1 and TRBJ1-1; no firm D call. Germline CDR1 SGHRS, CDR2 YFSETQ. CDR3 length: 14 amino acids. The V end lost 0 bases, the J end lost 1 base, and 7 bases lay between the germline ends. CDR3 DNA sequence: TGCGCCAGCAGCTTGGTCGACCCGAACACTGAAGCTTTCTTT. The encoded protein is CASSLVDPNTEAFF.